Sequencing of this TCR beta chain was carried out in a study of circulating CD8 cells and anti-PD-1 response in melanoma. In the study overall: Complete or partial response defined responders; stable or progressive disease, non-responders.

Four subsets defined by PD-1 and/or TIGIT were sorted from live CD3+CD8+TCRalphabeta+ cells. TCR libraries were prepared from around 14 ng of total RNA with the QIAseq Immune Repertoire TCR panel. MiXCR was run by TCRdb on the reads, yielding one entry per CDR3 protein. Among 750 to 1,000 distinct CDR3 sequences, approximately 6% were seen once, and the ten largest hold 15% to 20%. Germline values: CDR1 LNHDA, CDR2 SQIVND (reference sequence). With 4 bases removed from V and 0 bases from J, the gap between germline ends came to 16 bases. The CDR3 is made up of 16 amino acids. This clonotype rates as large.

This chain joins TRBV19 and TRBJ2-7; either TRBD1 or TRBD2 may supply D (5 bases each). The sample consisted of CD8+ T cells from PBMCs, taken at baseline or after one month of anti-PD-1 therapy (not recorded which). The clonotype originates from a human donor with melanoma. In DNA, the CDR3 is TGTGCCAGTAGTACCCACGAAGGGGAGAGCTCCTACGAGCAGTACTTC. Amino acids: CASSTHEGESSYEQYF.